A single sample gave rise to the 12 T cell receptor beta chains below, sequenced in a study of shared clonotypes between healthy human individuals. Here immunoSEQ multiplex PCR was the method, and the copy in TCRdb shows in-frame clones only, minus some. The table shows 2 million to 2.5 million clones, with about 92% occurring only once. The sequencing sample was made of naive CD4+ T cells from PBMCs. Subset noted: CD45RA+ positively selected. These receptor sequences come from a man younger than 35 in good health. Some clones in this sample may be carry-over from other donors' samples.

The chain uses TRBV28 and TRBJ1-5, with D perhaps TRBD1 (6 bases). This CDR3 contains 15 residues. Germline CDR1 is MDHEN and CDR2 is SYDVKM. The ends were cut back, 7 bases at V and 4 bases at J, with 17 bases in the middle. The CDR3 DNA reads TGTGCCAGCACTCTTTTGGACAGTAATAATCAGCCCCAGCATTTT. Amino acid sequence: CASTLLDSNNQPQHF. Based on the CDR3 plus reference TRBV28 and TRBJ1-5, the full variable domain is DVKVTQSSRYLVKRTGEKVFLECVQDMDHENMFWYRQDPGLGLRLIYFSYDVKMKEKGDIPEGYSVSREKKERFSLILESASTNQTSMYLCASTLLDSNNQPQHFGDGTRLSIL.

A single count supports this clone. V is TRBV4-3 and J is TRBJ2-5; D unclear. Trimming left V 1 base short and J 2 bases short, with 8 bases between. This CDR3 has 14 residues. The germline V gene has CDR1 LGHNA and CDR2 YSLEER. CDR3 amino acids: CASSQGPGQETQYF. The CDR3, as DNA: TGCGCCAGCAGCCAAGGACCCGGACAAGAGACCCAGTACTTC.

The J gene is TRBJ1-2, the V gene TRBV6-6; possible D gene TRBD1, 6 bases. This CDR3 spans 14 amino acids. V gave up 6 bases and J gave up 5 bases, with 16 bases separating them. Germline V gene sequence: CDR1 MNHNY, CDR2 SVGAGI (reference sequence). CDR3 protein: CASRPGTQPYGYTF. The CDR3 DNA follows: TGTGCCAGCAGACCCGGGACACAACCTTATGGCTACACCTTC.

DNA of the CDR3: TGTGCCAGCAGTTTCGGACATTTTCATAACTATGGCTACACCTTC. Translated, it gives CASSFGHFHNYGYTF. The gene calls are TRBV28 and TRBJ1-2, with D tentatively TRBD1 (5 bases). CDR3 length: 15 amino acids. V lost 3 bases, J lost 1 base, and 12 bases lay in between. Germline CDR1 MDHEN, CDR2 SYDVKM.

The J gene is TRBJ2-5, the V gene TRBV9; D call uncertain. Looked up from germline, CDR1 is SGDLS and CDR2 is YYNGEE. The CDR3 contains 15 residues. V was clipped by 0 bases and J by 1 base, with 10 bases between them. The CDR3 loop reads CASSVAATVQETQYF. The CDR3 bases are TGTGCCAGCAGCGTAGCTGCGACGGTCCAAGAGACCCAGTACTTC. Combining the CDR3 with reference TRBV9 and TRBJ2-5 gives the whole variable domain DSGVTQTPKHLITATGQRVTLRCSPRSGDLSVYWYQQSLDQGLQFLIQYYNGEERAKGNILERFSAQQFPDLHSELNLSSLELGDSALYFCASSVAATVQETQYFGPGTRLLVL.

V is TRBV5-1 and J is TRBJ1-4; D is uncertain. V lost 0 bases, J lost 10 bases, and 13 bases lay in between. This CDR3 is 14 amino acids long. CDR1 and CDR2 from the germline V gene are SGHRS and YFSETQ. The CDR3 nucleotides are TGCGCCAGCAGCTTGGATATCCATTCGGGAAAACTGTTTTTT. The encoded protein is CASSLDIHSGKLFF. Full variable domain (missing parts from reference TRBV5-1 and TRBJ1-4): KAGVTQTPRYLIKTRGQQVTLSCSPISGHRSVSWYQQTPGQGLQFLFEYFSETQRNKGNFPGRFSGRQFSNSRSEMNVSTLELGDSALYLCASSLDIHSGKLFFGSGTQLSVL.

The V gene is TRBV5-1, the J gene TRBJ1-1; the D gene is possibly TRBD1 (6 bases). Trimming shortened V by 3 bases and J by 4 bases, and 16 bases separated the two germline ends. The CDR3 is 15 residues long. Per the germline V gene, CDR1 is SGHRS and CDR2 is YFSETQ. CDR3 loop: CASSWGGRLPTEAFF. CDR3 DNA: TGCGCCAGCAGCTGGGGGGGCAGATTGCCCACTGAAGCTTTCTTT.

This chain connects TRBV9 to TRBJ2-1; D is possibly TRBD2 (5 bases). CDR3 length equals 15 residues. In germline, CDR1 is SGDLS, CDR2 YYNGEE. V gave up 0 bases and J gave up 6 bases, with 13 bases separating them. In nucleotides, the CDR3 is TGTGCCAGCAGCGTAGTTTCTAGCTTGGCCAATGAGCAGTTCTTC. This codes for CASSVVSSLANEQFF. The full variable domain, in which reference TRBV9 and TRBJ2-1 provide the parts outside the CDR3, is DSGVTQTPKHLITATGQRVTLRCSPRSGDLSVYWYQQSLDQGLQFLIQYYNGEERAKGNILERFSAQQFPDLHSELNLSSLELGDSALYFCASSVVSSLANEQFFGPGTRLTVL.

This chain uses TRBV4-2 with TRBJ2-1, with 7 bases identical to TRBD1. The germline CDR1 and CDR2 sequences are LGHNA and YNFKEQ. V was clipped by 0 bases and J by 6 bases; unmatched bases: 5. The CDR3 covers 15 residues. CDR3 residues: CASSQERGLFNEQFF. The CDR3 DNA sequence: TGTGCCAGCAGCCAAGAGAGGGGGCTCTTCAATGAGCAGTTCTTC.

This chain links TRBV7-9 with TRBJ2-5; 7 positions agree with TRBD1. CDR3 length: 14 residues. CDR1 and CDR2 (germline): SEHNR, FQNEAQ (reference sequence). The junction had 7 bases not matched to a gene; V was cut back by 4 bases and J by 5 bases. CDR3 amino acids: CASSWDRPPETQYF. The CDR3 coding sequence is TGTGCCAGCAGCTGGGACAGACCACCGGAGACCCAGTACTTC.

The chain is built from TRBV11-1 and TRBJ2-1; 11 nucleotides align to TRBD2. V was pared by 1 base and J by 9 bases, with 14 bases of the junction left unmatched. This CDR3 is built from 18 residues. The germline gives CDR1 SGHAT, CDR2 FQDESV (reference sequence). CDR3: CASSLGPKTSGKLGEQFF. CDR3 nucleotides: TGTGCCAGCAGCTTAGGTCCCAAGACTAGCGGGAAATTAGGTGAGCAGTTCTTC.

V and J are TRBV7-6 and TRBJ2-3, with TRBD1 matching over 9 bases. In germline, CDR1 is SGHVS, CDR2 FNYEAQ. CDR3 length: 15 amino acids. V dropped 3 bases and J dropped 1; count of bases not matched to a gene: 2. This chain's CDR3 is CASSLRTGGTDTQYF. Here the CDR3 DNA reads TGTGCCAGCAGCTTGCGGACAGGGGGCACAGATACGCAGTATTTT.